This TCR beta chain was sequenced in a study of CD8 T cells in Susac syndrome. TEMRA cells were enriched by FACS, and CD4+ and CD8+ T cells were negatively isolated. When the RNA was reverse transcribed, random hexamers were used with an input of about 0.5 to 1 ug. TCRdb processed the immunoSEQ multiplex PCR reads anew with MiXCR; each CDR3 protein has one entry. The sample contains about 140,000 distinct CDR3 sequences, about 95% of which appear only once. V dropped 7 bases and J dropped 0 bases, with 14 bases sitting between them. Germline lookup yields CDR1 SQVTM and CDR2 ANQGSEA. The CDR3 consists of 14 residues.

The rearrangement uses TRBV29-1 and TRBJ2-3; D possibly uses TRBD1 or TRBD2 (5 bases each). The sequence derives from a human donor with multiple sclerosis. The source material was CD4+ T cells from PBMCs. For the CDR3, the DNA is TGCAGCGCTGAGGGGACGTCTAGCACAGATACGCAGTATTTT. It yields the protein CSAEGTSSTDTQYF.